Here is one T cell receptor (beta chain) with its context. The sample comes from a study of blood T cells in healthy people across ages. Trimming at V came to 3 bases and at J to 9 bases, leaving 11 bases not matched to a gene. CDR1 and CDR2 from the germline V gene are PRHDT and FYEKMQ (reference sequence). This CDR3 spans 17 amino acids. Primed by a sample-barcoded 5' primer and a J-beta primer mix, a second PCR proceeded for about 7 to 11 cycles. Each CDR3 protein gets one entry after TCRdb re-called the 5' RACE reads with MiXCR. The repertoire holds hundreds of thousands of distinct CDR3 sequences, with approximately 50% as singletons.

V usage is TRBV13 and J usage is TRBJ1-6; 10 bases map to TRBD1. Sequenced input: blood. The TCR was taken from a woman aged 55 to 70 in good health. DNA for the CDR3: TGTGCCAGCAGCTTTTTGACAGGGGGCGCCCTGGGTTCACCCCTCCACTTT. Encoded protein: CASSFLTGGALGSPLHF.